A single sample is the source of the 32 T cell receptor beta chains below, sequenced in a study of T cell responses to AZD1222 COVID-19 vaccine. The table came from immunoSEQ multiplex PCR; TCRdb's copy has only in-frame clones and leaves some out. The table has tens of thousands of clones, 70% to 90% seen once; the top ten hold 12%. The input for sequencing was peripheral blood, taken 28 days after the second AZD1222 dose. All receptors derive from an adult who received the AZD1222 COVID-19 vaccine.

The chain's CDR3 is CASSLEQTQETQYF. The CDR3 DNA reads TGTGCCAGCAGCTTAGAACAGACCCAAGAGACCCAGTACTTC. The rearrangement links TRBV11-2 to TRBJ2-5; no clear D gene. Germline V gene sequence: CDR1 SGHAT, CDR2 FQNNGV. CDR3 length: 14 residues. The V gene lost 0 bases and the J gene lost 1 base, with 6 bases spanning the gap.

This sequence joins TRBV19 and TRBJ1-3; TRBD1 aligns across 7 bases. CDR3 size: 15 residues. V lost 7 bases to trimming and J lost 4 bases; unmatched junction nucleotides: 10. Germline V gene data show CDR1 as LNHDA and CDR2 as SQIVND (reference sequence). In DNA, the CDR3 is TGTGCCAGTACCCAGGGGACAGCTTCGGGAAACACCATATATTTT. Amino acid sequence: CASTQGTASGNTIYF. The full variable domain, its missing parts supplied by reference TRBV19 and TRBJ1-3, is DGGITQSPKYLFRKEGQNVTLSCEQNLNHDAMYWYRQDPGQGLRLIYYSQIVNDFQKGDIAEGYSVSREKKESFPLTVTSAQKNPTAFYLCASTQGTASGNTIYFGEGSWLTVV.

This clone showed up just once. The gene calls are TRBV28 and TRBJ1-5, with no clear D. Deletions cut 4 bases from V and 11 bases from J, with 6 bases between. The CDR3 consists of 10 residues. Germline-derived CDR1 and CDR2 are MDHEN and SYDVKM. Written as DNA, the CDR3 is TGTGCCAGCAGTTCCGAGGCCCAGCATTTT. It codes for CASSSEAQHF.

The rearrangement links TRBV9 to TRBJ2-1; no clear D gene. There are 16 residues in the CDR3. The germline CDR1 and CDR2 sequences are SGDLS and YYNGEE. V gave up 4 bases and J gave up 8 bases, with 22 bases separating them. DNA of the CDR3: TGTGCCAGCAGCCCCGCCCGGGCCCAGTGGGTCGATGAGCAGTTCTTC. Residues: CASSPARAQWVDEQFF.

This rearrangement joins TRBV11-3 to TRBJ2-7, with D perhaps TRBD2 (6 bases). CDR3 size: 16 residues. The germline gives CDR1 SGHNT, CDR2 YENEEA. V was pared by 5 bases and J by 3 bases, with 20 bases between. This chain's CDR3 is CASSIFSGVGDYEQYF. DNA of the CDR3: TGTGCCAGCAGCATATTTTCGGGGGTAGGGGACTACGAGCAGTACTTC.

The chain combines TRBV18 with TRBJ1-6; perhaps TRBD1 as D (5 bases). V lost 2 bases and J 0 bases, leaving 8 bases between the germline ends. The germline V gene encodes CDR1 KGHSH and CDR2 LQKENI. The CDR3 is 16 residues long. The DNA of the CDR3 is TGTGCCAGCTCACCAACGAGGGGCTCCTATAATTCACCCCTCCACTTT. The encoded protein is CASSPTRGSYNSPLHF. Full variable domain (remainder filled in from reference TRBV18 and TRBJ1-6): NAGVMQNPRHLVRRRGQEARLRCSPMKGHSHVYWYRQLPEEGLKFMVYLQKENIIDESGMPKERFSAEFPKEGPSILRIQQVVRGDSAAYFCASSPTRGSYNSPLHFGNGTRLTVT.

The sample holds one count of this clone. V is TRBV5-1 and J is TRBJ2-3, with a tentative D call TRBD1 (5 bases). The V and J ends lost 4 bases and 0 bases respectively, with 9 bases between them. The CDR3 is 14 residues long. Germline assignment: CDR1 SGHRS and CDR2 YFSETQ. CDR3 coding DNA: TGCGCCAGCAGCGGCGGACATAGCACAGATACGCAGTATTTT. Translation: CASSGGHSTDTQYF.

This chain connects TRBV5-1 to TRBJ1-6; D gene unclear. Trimming cost V 4 bases and J 7 bases, with 12 bases left between them. The CDR3 extends over 14 amino acids. Germline V gene sequence: CDR1 SGHRS, CDR2 YFSETQ. The CDR3 bases are TGCGCCAGCAGCCCACCCGTGTCCAATTCACCCCTCCACTTT. Amino acid sequence: CASSPPVSNSPLHF.

This chain uses TRBV19 with TRBJ2-3; 11 nucleotides match TRBD1. J lost 7 bases, V lost 5 bases, and 8 bases had no gene match. The CDR3 runs to 15 residues. Germline V gene sequence: CDR1 LNHDA, CDR2 SQIVND (reference sequence). For the CDR3, the DNA is TGTGCCAGTAGTCCTACTGGACAGGGGGCAAATACGCAGTATTTT. This gives the protein CASSPTGQGANTQYF. The whole variable domain, remainder taken from reference TRBV19 and TRBJ2-3, is DGGITQSPKYLFRKEGQNVTLSCEQNLNHDAMYWYRQDPGQGLRLIYYSQIVNDFQKGDIAEGYSVSREKKESFPLTVTSAQKNPTAFYLCASSPTGQGANTQYFGPGTRLTVL.

The J gene is TRBJ1-6, the V gene TRBV4-1; unclear D gene. V dropped 4 bases and J dropped 8 bases, with 21 bases sitting between them. In germline, CDR1 is MGHRA, CDR2 YSYEKL. CDR3 length: 17 residues. Here the CDR3 DNA reads TGCGCCAGCAGCCTCCAGCTTCGGCGGCCGAATGATTCACCCCTCCACTTT. This gives the protein CASSLQLRRPNDSPLHF.

The rearrangement uses TRBV7-9 and TRBJ1-4; D is possibly TRBD1 (6 bases). The CDR3 length is 16 residues. Germline V gene data show CDR1 as SEHNR and CDR2 as FQNEAQ (reference sequence). V lost 5 bases, J lost 3 bases, and 16 bases lay in between. CDR3 sequence reads: CASSAKRGQPNEKLFF. The CDR3 bases are TGTGCCAGCAGCGCAAAGCGGGGGCAGCCTAATGAAAAACTGTTTTTT.

This clone was seen a handful of times. The rearrangement joins TRBV4-3 to TRBJ1-2; TRBD1 is a possible D gene (6 bases). Germline CDR1 reads LGHNA; CDR2 reads YSLEER. V lost 0 bases and J 0 bases, leaving 8 bases between the germline ends. This CDR3 spans 15 amino acids. CDR3 DNA: TGCGCCAGCAGCCAAGATCGGACAGCTAACTATGGCTACACCTTC. Translating it yields CASSQDRTANYGYTF.

The V call is TRBV2, the J call TRBJ1-2; D possibly corresponds to TRBD1 (5 bases). This CDR3 spans 16 amino acids. Germline V gives CDR1 SNHLY, CDR2 FYNNEI. V was clipped by 1 base and J by 6 bases, with 18 bases between them. The CDR3 region has the DNA TGTGCCAGCAGTGAAGGGGGGGAAGGGGAGTTGAATGGCTACACCTTC. It is translated as CASSEGGEGELNGYTF.

This clone was detected once. The chain is built from TRBV7-9 and TRBJ1-3; unclear D gene. V lost 5 bases, J lost 0 bases, and 8 bases lay in between. Germline CDR1 and CDR2: SEHNR and FQNEAQ (reference sequence). The CDR3 is 14 residues long. CDR3 region: CASSHSSSGNTIYF. For the CDR3, the DNA is TGTGCCAGCAGCCACAGTAGCTCTGGAAACACCATATATTTT.

The chain combines TRBV29-1 with TRBJ1-2; possibly TRBD1 for D (5 bases). There are 15 residues in the CDR3. V lost 3 bases, J lost 2 bases, and 16 bases lay in between. Germline assignment: CDR1 SQVTM and CDR2 ANQGSEA. DNA for the CDR3: TGCAGCGTTGATGAAGGGGCGGTAGGAAACTATGGCTACACCTTC. This translates into CSVDEGAVGNYGYTF.

V and J are TRBV6-2 or TRBV6-3 and TRBJ2-3; possibly TRBD2 for D (6 bases). The V gene lost 5 bases and the J gene lost 4 bases, with 13 bases spanning the gap. Germline V gene sequence: CDR1 MNHEY, CDR2 SVGEGT. The CDR3 has 14 residues. The CDR3 spells CASSKGGPADTQYF. CDR3 coding DNA: TGTGCCAGCAGTAAAGGAGGGCCCGCAGATACGCAGTATTTT.

The V and J genes are TRBV15 and TRBJ2-1; 9 bases align to TRBD2. Losses at the gene ends were 1 base for V and 4 bases for J; bases not matched to a gene: 5. The CDR3 runs 16 residues. CDR1 and CDR2 (germline): LNHNV, YYDKDF (reference sequence). The CDR3 loop is CATSRVAAGGYNEQFF. DNA of the CDR3: TGTGCCACCAGCAGAGTAGCAGCGGGGGGTTACAATGAGCAGTTCTTC.

The chain couples TRBV28 to TRBJ1-2, with TRBD1 matching 7 bases. Germline V gene sequence: CDR1 MDHEN, CDR2 SYDVKM. The CDR3 has 13 residues. J lost 4 bases, V lost 11 bases, and 10 bases had no gene match. Here the CDR3 reads CAGRQGGTYGYTF. CDR3 DNA: TGTGCCGGAAGACAGGGAGGAACCTATGGCTACACCTTC.

Concerning this clone: The same CDR3 is also encoded by other DNA sequences in this sample. The rearrangement joins TRBV27 to TRBJ2-6, with a tentative D call TRBD1 (5 bases). Germline V CDR1 and CDR2: MNHEY, SMNVEV (reference sequence). The CDR3 is made up of 19 amino acids. Trimming took off 6 bases at V and 2 bases at J, with 23 bases between the two ends. The CDR3 DNA reads TGTGCCAGCAGGAGAACTGGGGTAGGGGAATGGGCTGGGGCCAACGTCCTGACTTTC. The encoded protein is CASRRTGVGEWAGANVLTF.

The rearrangement uses TRBV9 and TRBJ2-1, with 7 bases lining up with TRBD2. Germline values: CDR1 SGDLS, CDR2 YYNGEE. This CDR3 is built from 16 residues. The V and J ends lost 0 bases and 7 bases, in that order; junction bases with no gene match: 10. The CDR3 loop reads CASSVAAAAGRNEQFF. CDR3 nucleotides: TGTGCCAGCAGCGTAGCTGCAGCAGCGGGAAGGAATGAGCAGTTCTTC.

The chain combines TRBV18 with TRBJ1-3; unclear D gene. The CDR3 loop spans 14 amino acids. Deletions cut 3 bases from V and 1 base from J, with 7 bases between. Germline-derived CDR1 and CDR2 are KGHSH and LQKENI. The CDR3 region has the DNA TGTGCCAGCTCACCGGAGAGATCTGGAAACACCATATATTTT. This translates into CASSPERSGNTIYF.

The chain employs TRBV5-6 and TRBJ2-5, with D perhaps matching TRBD1 or TRBD2 (5 bases each). V was cut by 7 bases and J by 5 bases, with 18 bases left in between. Germline V gene lookup returns CDR1 SGHDT and CDR2 YYEEEE. The CDR3 extends over 14 amino acids. The CDR3 loop is CASQGRGAGETQYF. The CDR3 nucleotides read TGTGCCAGCCAAGGCCGGGGCGCAGGGGAGACCCAGTACTTC.

This clone has just one count. The chain uses TRBV28 and TRBJ1-2; 8 bases match TRBD1. Trimming took 5 bases from V and 3 from J; bases not matched to a gene: 5. From germline, CDR1 is MDHEN and CDR2 SYDVKM. The CDR3 spans 14 residues. This CDR3 is CASSRQGAYYGYTF. The CDR3 bases are TGTGCCAGCAGTCGTCAGGGGGCTTACTATGGCTACACCTTC.

The chain couples TRBV7-9 to TRBJ2-2; D is uncertain. This CDR3 has 14 residues. With 4 bases removed from V and 1 base from J, the gap between germline ends came to 7 bases. The V gene's germline CDR1 is SEHNR and CDR2 FQNEAQ (reference sequence). CDR3 DNA: TGTGCCAGCAGCTGGCCCGGGAACACCGGGGAGCTGTTTTTT. This translates into CASSWPGNTGELFF.

The chain combines TRBV5-4 with TRBJ2-5, with 11 bases fitting TRBD2. Germline V gene sequence: CDR1 SGHNT, CDR2 YYREEE (reference sequence). Unmatched junction bases numbered 6, after V lost 1 base and J lost 7 bases. The CDR3 covers 15 residues. The CDR3 DNA sequence: TGTGCCAGCAGCTTGCAACTAGCGGGGGTGATGACCCAGTACTTC. It yields the protein CASSLQLAGVMTQYF. The variable domain in full, with the rest retrieved from reference TRBV5-4 and TRBJ2-5, is ETGVTQSPTHLIKTRGQQVTLRCSSQSGHNTVSWYQQALGQGPQFIFQYYREEENGRGNFPPRFSGLQFPNYSSELNVNALELDDSALYLCASSLQLAGVMTQYFGPGTRLLVL.

The chain recombines TRBV20-1 with TRBJ1-2; 8 bases align to TRBD1. This CDR3 is built from 14 residues. The V segment lost 3 bases and the J segment 2 bases; nucleotides outside the gene matches: 5. Germline V CDR1 and CDR2: DFQATT, SNEGSKA (reference sequence). CDR3 coding DNA: TGCAGTGCTAGTTTGGACAGGGCGAACTATGGCTACACCTTC. It is translated as CSASLDRANYGYTF.

This rearrangement joins TRBV11-1 to TRBJ1-1; maybe TRBD1 (6 bases). Germline lookup yields CDR1 SGHAT and CDR2 FQDESV (reference sequence). The CDR3 runs to 15 residues. V lost 3 bases and J lost 5, with 16 bases in between. DNA of the CDR3: TGTGCCAGCAGCTTGGGTCTAACAGGGTGGACTGAAGCTTTCTTT. Translating it yields CASSLGLTGWTEAFF. The full variable domain, in which reference TRBV11-1 and TRBJ1-1 provide the parts outside the CDR3, is EAEVAQSPRYKITEKSQAVAFWCDPISGHATLYWYRQILGQGPELLVQFQDESVVDDSQLPKDRFSAERLKGVDSTLKIQPAELGDSAMYLCASSLGLTGWTEAFFGQGTRLTVV.

The V and J genes are TRBV2 and TRBJ1-2, with D possibly TRBD1 on 5 matching bases. CDR3 length equals 14 residues. CDR1 and CDR2 from the germline V gene are SNHLY and FYNNEI. Trimming stripped 2 bases from V and 2 bases from J, with 9 bases between. CDR3 loop: CASSELGENYGYTF. In DNA form, the CDR3 reads TGTGCCAGCAGTGAATTGGGGGAGAACTATGGCTACACCTTC. The complete variable domain, with remaining parts taken from reference TRBV2 and TRBJ1-2, reads EPEVTQTPSHQVTQMGQEVILRCVPISNHLYFYWYRQILGQKVEFLVSFYNNEISEKSEIFDDQFSVERPDGSNFTLKIRSTKLEDSAMYFCASSELGENYGYTFGSGTRLTVV.

The V and J genes are TRBV6-1 and TRBJ1-6; D gene uncertain. This CDR3 region has 16 residues. Trimming took 2 bases from V and 0 from J, leaving 8 bases between them. Germline loops: CDR1 MNHNS, CDR2 SASEGT. The CDR3 coding sequence is TGTGCCAGCAGTGAATTCACCAGCTCCTATAATTCACCCCTCCACTTT. This translates into CASSEFTSSYNSPLHF.

The V gene is TRBV30, the J gene TRBJ2-5; the D gene is possibly TRBD2 (6 bases). CDR1 and CDR2 (germline): GTSNPN, SVGIG (reference sequence). V dropped 4 bases and J dropped 2 bases, with 8 bases sitting between them. The CDR3 has 12 residues. The DNA of the CDR3 is TGTGCCTGGACACGGGGGCAAGAGACCCAGTACTTC. Protein product: CAWTRGQETQYF.

The genes are TRBV6-2 or TRBV6-3 and TRBJ1-4; possibly TRBD1 for D (5 bases). Germline CDR1 MNHEY, CDR2 SVGEGT. The CDR3 extends over 16 amino acids. Trimming removed 2 bases from V and 5 bases from J, with 15 bases in between. CDR3 sequence (DNA): TGTGCCAGCAGTTACGGGGCTCTAAGGGGAAATGAAAAACTGTTTTTT. Translation: CASSYGALRGNEKLFF.

V usage is TRBV28 and J usage is TRBJ1-5, with unresolved D. The CDR3 runs to 19 residues. Germline V gene lookup returns CDR1 MDHEN and CDR2 SYDVKM. The germline V and J ends were trimmed by 4 bases and 5 bases, with 27 bases remaining between them. CDR3 sequence (DNA): TGTGCCAGCAGTTCCTACCATATATGGGGTAGTGTGAGCGATCAGCCCCAGCATTTT. Translated, it gives CASSSYHIWGSVSDQPQHF. Drawing the rest from reference TRBV28 and TRBJ1-5, the complete variable domain is DVKVTQSSRYLVKRTGEKVFLECVQDMDHENMFWYRQDPGLGLRLIYFSYDVKMKEKGDIPEGYSVSREKKERFSLILESASTNQTSMYLCASSSYHIWGSVSDQPQHFGDGTRLSIL.